Included here is one T cell receptor beta chain sequence, with context. Antigen: not known. The CDR3 covers 13 residues. Trimming stripped 1 base from V and 4 bases from J, with 8 bases between. Germline V lookup: CDR1 GTSNPN, CDR2 SVGIG (reference sequence). This sample stems from a study of PD-L1 blockade in urothelial cancer. Study information: Between 0 and 3 chemotherapy regimens preceded treatment for each patient. Tumor samples exhibited a median T cell count of approximately 1,400.

Scientists quantified FFPE tumor DNA, relying on amplified housekeeping genes. The data were produced by immunoSEQ multiplex PCR, yet TCRdb's version contains in-frame clones alone and is incomplete. Here the sample spans approximately 35,000 clones, just over 35% being singletons. Study-wide findings and caveats: Sequencing used one FFPE tumor sample per patient (not collected right before treatment).

The rearrangement uses TRBV30 and TRBJ1-5; D is undetermined. Sequences were derived from tumor tissue, sampled before atezolizumab (anti-PD-L1) treatment. The receptor was derived from a man aged 55 to 70 with urothelial cancer. CDR3 sequence (DNA): TGTGCCTGGAGTGGTGGGAGGAATCAGCCCCAGCATTTT. This gives the protein CAWSGGRNQPQHF.